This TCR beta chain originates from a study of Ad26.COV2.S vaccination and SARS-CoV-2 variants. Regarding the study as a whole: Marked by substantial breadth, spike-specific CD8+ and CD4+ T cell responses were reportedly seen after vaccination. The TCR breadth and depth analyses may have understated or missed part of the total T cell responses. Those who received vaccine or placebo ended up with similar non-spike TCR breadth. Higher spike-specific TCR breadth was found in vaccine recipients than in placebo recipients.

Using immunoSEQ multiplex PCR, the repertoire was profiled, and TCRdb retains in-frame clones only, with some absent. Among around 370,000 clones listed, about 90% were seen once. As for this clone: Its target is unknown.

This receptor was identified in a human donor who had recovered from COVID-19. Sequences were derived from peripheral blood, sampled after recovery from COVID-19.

The CDR3 is CASSFRRGVVDEQYF. The CDR3 bases are TGTGCCAGCAGTTTTAGACGGGGGGTTGTGGACGAGCAGTACTTC. This chain links TRBV7-9 with TRBJ2-7; TRBD2 matches 7 bases. J lost 5 bases, V lost 6 bases, and 13 bases had no gene match. Germline V gene sequence: CDR1 SEHNR, CDR2 FQNEAQ (reference sequence). The CDR3 is made up of 15 amino acids.